The rows below give T cell receptor beta chains drawn from one sample of a study of T cell responses to AZD1222 COVID-19 vaccine. Libraries were prepared by immunoSEQ multiplex PCR; TCRdb keeps only in-frame clonotypes and omits some of them. The table includes roughly 160,000 clones, 80% to 90% detected once. Sample: peripheral blood, taken on day 0 of AZD1222 vaccination. The receptors stem from an adult in good health. The CDR3 runs from the conserved cysteine through the conserved F or W. A D gene is named only where the DNA matches it firmly. Not every row has a clone size; where given, it reads once, few, many or a size class.

clone size: .; D gene: .; V gene: TRBV28; J gene: TRBJ2-2; CDR3 DNA: TGTGCCAGCAGTTTCCCGGTCACCGGGGAGCTGTTTTTT; CDR3 protein: CASSFPVTGELFF
clone size: .; D gene: .; V gene: TRBV9; J gene: TRBJ1-1; CDR3 DNA: TGTGCCAGCAGCGTTGGAGGCCGAACTGAAGCTTTCTTT; CDR3 protein: CASSVGGRTEAFF
clone size: .; D gene: TRBD2; V gene: TRBV14; J gene: TRBJ2-5; CDR3 DNA: TGTGCCAGCAGCCAGTGGGGAGGGGAGACCCAGTACTTC; CDR3 protein: CASSQWGGETQYF
clone size: .; D gene: TRBD2; V gene: TRBV7-7; J gene: TRBJ2-5; CDR3 DNA: TGTGCTAGCAGCTTATACGGGGGGGTCCAAGAGACCCAGTACTTC; CDR3 protein: CASSLYGGVQETQYF
clone size: .; D gene: TRBD2; V gene: TRBV6-5; J gene: TRBJ2-5; CDR3 DNA: TGTGCCAGCAGCCCCCGGACTAGCGGGGGAGAGACCCAGTACTTC; CDR3 protein: CASSPRTSGGETQYF
clone size: once; D gene: .; V gene: TRBV19; J gene: TRBJ1-5; CDR3 DNA: TGTGCCAGTAGCCCCCGGAATCAGCCCCAGCATTTT; CDR3 protein: CASSPRNQPQHF
clone size: few; D gene: TRBD1; V gene: TRBV4-1; J gene: TRBJ2-2; CDR3 DNA: TGCGCCAGCAGCCCAACCGGGACAGGGCTAAACACCGGGGAGCTGTTTTTT; CDR3 protein: CASSPTGTGLNTGELFF
clone size: .; D gene: .; V gene: TRBV12-3/TRBV12-4; J gene: TRBJ1-2; CDR3 DNA: TGTGCCAGCACCTTCAACAGTCTCTATGGCTACACCTTC; CDR3 protein: CASTFNSLYGYTF
clone size: .; D gene: .; V gene: TRBV4-1; J gene: TRBJ1-5; CDR3 DNA: TGCGCCAGCAGCCAAGCTGGGGAGTTGGGGGTGCATCAGCCCCAGCATTTT; CDR3 protein: CASSQAGELGVHQPQHF
clone size: .; D gene: .; V gene: TRBV30; J gene: TRBJ2-7; CDR3 DNA: TGTGCCTGGAGTCCTGACCCCTACGAGCAGTACTTC; CDR3 protein: CAWSPDPYEQYF
clone size: .; D gene: .; V gene: TRBV21-1; J gene: TRBJ2-7; CDR3 DNA: TGTGCCAGCAACACTGGGAGGTCCTACGAGCAGTACTTC; CDR3 protein: CASNTGRSYEQYF
clone size: .; D gene: .; V gene: TRBV7-9; J gene: TRBJ1-4; CDR3 DNA: TGTGCCAGCACCGAAGGTGGTCTTGGTGAAAAACTGTTTTTT; CDR3 protein: CASTEGGLGEKLFF
clone size: .; D gene: .; V gene: TRBV19; J gene: TRBJ1-2; CDR3 DNA: TGTGCCAGTAGAATGTACGGGTGGACTAACTATGGCTACACCTTC; CDR3 protein: CASRMYGWTNYGYTF
clone size: .; D gene: .; V gene: TRBV7-9; J gene: TRBJ2-3; CDR3 DNA: TGTGCCAGCAGCATGGACGGAGGGAGGGATACGCAGTATTTT; CDR3 protein: CASSMDGGRDTQYF
clone size: .; D gene: .; V gene: TRBV20-1; J gene: TRBJ2-5; CDR3 DNA: TGCAGTGCTAGAGCGGGGGAGACCCAGTACTTC; CDR3 protein: CSARAGETQYF
clone size: once; D gene: .; V gene: TRBV4-3; J gene: TRBJ1-1; CDR3 DNA: TGCGCCAGCAGCCAAGATATTTCGGGGAACACTGAAGCTTTCTTT; CDR3 protein: CASSQDISGNTEAFF
clone size: .; D gene: .; V gene: TRBV6-5; J gene: TRBJ1-2; CDR3 DNA: TGTGCCAGCAGTTACACCCGGGAAGCGGGCTACACCTTC; CDR3 protein: CASSYTREAGYTF
clone size: .; D gene: TRBD1; V gene: TRBV9; J gene: TRBJ1-4; CDR3 DNA: TGTGCCAGCAGCGTAGGGCCGGGACAGGATAATGAAAAACTGTTTTTT; CDR3 protein: CASSVGPGQDNEKLFF
clone size: .; D gene: TRBD2; V gene: TRBV11-2; J gene: TRBJ2-5; CDR3 DNA: TGTGCCAGCAGCTTAAGGACTAGGGAAGAGACCCAGTACTTC; CDR3 protein: CASSLRTREETQYF
clone size: once; D gene: .; V gene: TRBV7-3; J gene: TRBJ1-1; CDR3 DNA: TGTGCCAGCAGCCGTCGACGGGACACTGAAGCTTTCTTT; CDR3 protein: CASSRRRDTEAFF
clone size: .; D gene: .; V gene: TRBV2; J gene: TRBJ1-1; CDR3 DNA: TGTGCCAGCAGTGAATTAGTCCTCGAAATGAACACTGAAGCTTTCTTT; CDR3 protein: CASSELVLEMNTEAFF
clone size: .; D gene: TRBD1; V gene: TRBV6-2/TRBV6-3; J gene: TRBJ1-6; CDR3 DNA: TGTGCCAGCAGTATAGGACAGGATTCACCCCTCCACTTT; CDR3 protein: CASSIGQDSPLHF
clone size: few; D gene: TRBD1; V gene: TRBV11-3; J gene: TRBJ1-5; CDR3 DNA: TGTGCCAGCAGCTCGGACAGGGCCTTTTATCAGCCCCAGCATTTT; CDR3 protein: CASSSDRAFYQPQHF
clone size: .; D gene: TRBD1; V gene: TRBV25-1; J gene: TRBJ1-4; CDR3 DNA: TGTGCCAGCAGTGTTGGGACAGGGGAAAAACTGTTTTTT; CDR3 protein: CASSVGTGEKLFF
clone size: few; D gene: .; V gene: TRBV6-4; J gene: TRBJ2-1; CDR3 DNA: TGTGCCAGCAGTGACTCCAGTAACAATGAGCAGTTCTTC; CDR3 protein: CASSDSSNNEQFF
clone size: .; D gene: .; V gene: TRBV6-5; J gene: TRBJ1-1; CDR3 DNA: TGTGCCAGCAGTTCACTGGAGAACACTGAAGCTTTCTTT; CDR3 protein: CASSSLENTEAFF
clone size: .; D gene: .; V gene: TRBV10-3; J gene: TRBJ2-2; CDR3 DNA: TGTGCCGCCCGGACAGAGAACACCGGGGAGCTGTTTTTT; CDR3 protein: CAARTENTGELFF
clone size: .; D gene: .; V gene: TRBV6-5; J gene: TRBJ2-7; CDR3 DNA: TGTGCCAGCAGTCGCGGACAGACTTACTACGAGCAGTACTTC; CDR3 protein: CASSRGQTYYEQYF
clone size: .; D gene: .; V gene: TRBV21-1; J gene: TRBJ1-2; CDR3 DNA: TGTGCCAGCAGCAAAGAGCCAGCTTCCTCCTATGGCTACACCTTC; CDR3 protein: CASSKEPASSYGYTF
clone size: .; D gene: .; V gene: TRBV27; J gene: TRBJ1-6; CDR3 DNA: TGTGCCAGCAGTTTCGGGACAAATTATAATTCACCCCTCCACTTT; CDR3 protein: CASSFGTNYNSPLHF
clone size: .; D gene: .; V gene: TRBV19; J gene: TRBJ1-2; CDR3 DNA: TGTGCCAGTAGTATATATCCCCCTAAAGGGAGTCCCTATGGCTACACCTTC; CDR3 protein: CASSIYPPKGSPYGYTF
clone size: .; D gene: TRBD1; V gene: TRBV9; J gene: TRBJ2-7; CDR3 DNA: TGTGCCAGCAGCACAGGACAGGGGACCGAGCAGTACTTC; CDR3 protein: CASSTGQGTEQYF
clone size: few; D gene: TRBD1; V gene: TRBV30; J gene: TRBJ1-5; CDR3 DNA: TGTGCCTGGAGTACAGGGGTTGATCAGCCCCAGCATTTT; CDR3 protein: CAWSTGVDQPQHF
clone size: .; D gene: TRBD1; V gene: TRBV30; J gene: TRBJ2-1; CDR3 DNA: TGTGCCTGGGGACAGGGGGACTCCTACAATGAGCAGTTCTTC; CDR3 protein: CAWGQGDSYNEQFF
clone size: .; D gene: .; V gene: TRBV4-1; J gene: TRBJ2-1; CDR3 DNA: TGCGCCAGCAGCCAAGATCCTGGGAAAATATACTACAATGAGCAGTTCTTC; CDR3 protein: CASSQDPGKIYYNEQFF
clone size: .; D gene: .; V gene: TRBV7-2; J gene: TRBJ2-2; CDR3 DNA: TGTGCCAGCAGCTTAGAAGACACCGGGGAGCTGTTTTTT; CDR3 protein: CASSLEDTGELFF
clone size: .; D gene: .; V gene: TRBV19; J gene: TRBJ1-1; CDR3 DNA: TGTGCCAGTAGTAAAAGGGATCCGGCGAACACTGAAGCTTTCTTT; CDR3 protein: CASSKRDPANTEAFF
clone size: .; D gene: .; V gene: TRBV9; J gene: TRBJ1-6; CDR3 DNA: TGTGCCAGCAGCTCGACTGGGAATTCACCCCTCCACTTT; CDR3 protein: CASSSTGNSPLHF
clone size: .; D gene: .; V gene: TRBV6-2/TRBV6-3; J gene: TRBJ2-1; CDR3 DNA: TGTGCCAGCAGTTACCTTGGTTACAATGAGCAGTTCTTC; CDR3 protein: CASSYLGYNEQFF
clone size: once; D gene: .; V gene: TRBV7-9; J gene: TRBJ2-5; CDR3 DNA: TGTGCCAGCAGCTTAACAACCGGGACGGGCACGGAGGCCCAGTACTTC; CDR3 protein: CASSLTTGTGTEAQYF
clone size: .; D gene: .; V gene: TRBV6-2/TRBV6-3; J gene: TRBJ1-1; CDR3 DNA: TGTGCCAGCAGTACCAACATGAACACTGAAGCTTTCTTT; CDR3 protein: CASSTNMNTEAFF
clone size: .; D gene: .; V gene: TRBV24-1; J gene: TRBJ2-1; CDR3 DNA: TGTGCCACCAGTGCGAACTCAAAGGCTAGGGACAATGAGCAGTTCTTC; CDR3 protein: CATSANSKARDNEQFF
clone size: .; D gene: .; V gene: TRBV12-2; J gene: TRBJ2-7; CDR3 DNA: TGTGCAAGTCGCTTAGTATGGGATAGCTGTTACGAGCAGTACTTC; CDR3 protein: CASRLVWDSCYEQYF
clone size: .; D gene: .; V gene: TRBV5-4; J gene: TRBJ1-5; CDR3 DNA: TGTGCCAGCAGCTTGGCGGGGGGCGGTCAGCCCCAGCATTTT; CDR3 protein: CASSLAGGGQPQHF
clone size: .; D gene: TRBD1; V gene: TRBV24-1; J gene: TRBJ2-1; CDR3 DNA: TGTGCCACCAGTGATGCGCACGGACAGGGGGTTGCCTACAATGAGCAGTTCTTC; CDR3 protein: CATSDAHGQGVAYNEQFF
clone size: .; D gene: .; V gene: TRBV10-1; J gene: TRBJ2-1; CDR3 DNA: TGCGCCAGCACGCGGGGTGGGGGTGAGCAGTTCTTC; CDR3 protein: CASTRGGGEQFF
clone size: .; D gene: TRBD1; V gene: TRBV24-1; J gene: TRBJ1-1; CDR3 DNA: TGTGCCACCAGTGATCCTCGGACAGGGGGGACTGAAGCTTTCTTT; CDR3 protein: CATSDPRTGGTEAFF
clone size: .; D gene: .; V gene: TRBV5-1; J gene: TRBJ2-1; CDR3 DNA: TGCGCCAGCAGCTTGGCCTCGCAGGACAATGAGCAGTTCTTC; CDR3 protein: CASSLASQDNEQFF
clone size: .; D gene: .; V gene: TRBV6-5; J gene: TRBJ1-2; CDR3 DNA: TGTGCCAGCAGTTACTCGGAGGGGTCCTATGGCTACACCTTC; CDR3 protein: CASSYSEGSYGYTF
clone size: .; D gene: .; V gene: TRBV4-2; J gene: TRBJ1-6; CDR3 DNA: TGTGCCAGCAGCCAAGAGCAGGGAAGGAATTCACCCCTCCACTTT; CDR3 protein: CASSQEQGRNSPLHF
clone size: once; D gene: .; V gene: TRBV7-6; J gene: TRBJ2-1; CDR3 DNA: TGTGCCAGCAGCTTGGGGGTAGTGTCCTACAATGAGCAGTTCTTC; CDR3 protein: CASSLGVVSYNEQFF
clone size: .; D gene: .; V gene: TRBV21-1; J gene: TRBJ2-3; CDR3 DNA: TGTGCCAGCAGCAAAGCGCTTTTTGGGGAGCGGGAGAGGTTGGGGACAGATACGCAGTATTTT; CDR3 protein: CASSKALFGERERLGTDTQYF
clone size: once; D gene: .; V gene: TRBV5-4; J gene: TRBJ1-3; CDR3 DNA: TGTGCCAGCAGCTTGCAGGGTTCTGGAAACACCATATATTTT; CDR3 protein: CASSLQGSGNTIYF
clone size: .; D gene: .; V gene: TRBV27; J gene: TRBJ1-4; CDR3 DNA: TGTGCCAGCACTGCAACGTGGGGAATGGGCGCGACTAATGAAAAACTGTTTTTT; CDR3 protein: CASTATWGMGATNEKLFF
clone size: .; D gene: .; V gene: TRBV6-5; J gene: TRBJ1-1; CDR3 DNA: TGTGCCTTTGCTACTGGGGGTCACACTGAAGCTTTCTTT; CDR3 protein: CAFATGGHTEAFF
clone size: .; D gene: TRBD2; V gene: TRBV15; J gene: TRBJ2-5; CDR3 DNA: TGTGCCACCAGCGGGTGGACTAGCGGGGGGTACGAGACCCAGTACTTC; CDR3 protein: CATSGWTSGGYETQYF
clone size: .; D gene: TRBD1; V gene: TRBV6-1; J gene: TRBJ2-1; CDR3 DNA: TGTGCCAGCAGTGAAGCGCGCGGGACAGGGAGAAATGAGCAGTTCTTC; CDR3 protein: CASSEARGTGRNEQFF
clone size: once; D gene: .; V gene: TRBV7-8; J gene: TRBJ1-1; CDR3 DNA: TGTGCCAGCAGCTTAGGGGGTTCCGGGGGCGGGGAAGCTTTCTTT; CDR3 protein: CASSLGGSGGGEAFF
clone size: .; D gene: TRBD1; V gene: TRBV9; J gene: TRBJ1-3; CDR3 DNA: TGTGCCAGCAGCGTAGCTCCAGGGGGCGGAAACACCATATATTTT; CDR3 protein: CASSVAPGGGNTIYF
clone size: .; D gene: .; V gene: TRBV27; J gene: TRBJ2-2; CDR3 DNA: TGTGCCAGCAGCCCCCTGGGGAACACCGGGGAGCTGTTTTTT; CDR3 protein: CASSPLGNTGELFF